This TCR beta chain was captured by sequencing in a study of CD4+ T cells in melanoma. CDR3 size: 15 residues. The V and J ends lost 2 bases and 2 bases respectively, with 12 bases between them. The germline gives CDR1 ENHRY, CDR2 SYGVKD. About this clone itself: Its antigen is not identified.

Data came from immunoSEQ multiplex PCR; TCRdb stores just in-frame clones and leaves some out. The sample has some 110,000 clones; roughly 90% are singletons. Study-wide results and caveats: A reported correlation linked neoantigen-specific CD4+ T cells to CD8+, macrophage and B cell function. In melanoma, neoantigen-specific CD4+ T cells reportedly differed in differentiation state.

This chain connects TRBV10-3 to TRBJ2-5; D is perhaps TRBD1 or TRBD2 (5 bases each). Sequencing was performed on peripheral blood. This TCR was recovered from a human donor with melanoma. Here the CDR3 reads CAISENSGPQETQYF. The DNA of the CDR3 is TGTGCCATCAGTGAGAACTCGGGACCGCAAGAGACCCAGTACTTC.